These T cell receptor beta chains were read from a single sample in a study of blood T cell repertoires in COVID-19. Sequencing used immunoSEQ multiplex PCR; TCRdb keeps in-frame clones, though not all of them. The sample includes approximately 310,000 clones, 85% of them seen just once. The sample consisted of PBMCs or T cells enriched from blood (not recorded which). Every receptor here comes from a woman between 25 and 40 years old who had been exposed to COVID-19. Both conserved end residues are part of each CDR3. The order of the fields is clone size, J gene, V gene, D gene, CDR3 protein, CDR3 DNA. The D gene is left open where the match is weak. The size field is filled for only some rows; it gives once, few, many or a size class.

size: .; J: TRBJ2-7; V: TRBV19; D: .; CDR3: CATAGRTTYEQYF; DNA: TGTGCCACCGCGGGGAGAACCACCTACGAGCAGTACTTC
size: once; J: TRBJ1-5; V: TRBV30; D: TRBD1; CDR3: CAWNRGTDSNQPQHF; DNA: TGTGCCTGGAACCGAGGGACAGATTCCAATCAGCCCCAGCATTTT
size: .; J: TRBJ1-2; V: TRBV19; D: TRBD1; CDR3: CASSIVPTGTGDGYTF; DNA: TGTGCCAGTAGTATAGTCCCAACCGGGACAGGGGATGGCTACACCTTC
size: .; J: TRBJ2-7; V: TRBV5-1; D: TRBD2; CDR3: CASSFEGRARPSEQYF; DNA: TGCGCCAGCAGCTTTGAGGGGAGGGCACGGCCGTCCGAGCAGTACTTC
size: .; J: TRBJ1-5; V: TRBV28; D: .; CDR3: CASSLGDYSNQPQHF; DNA: TGTGCCAGCAGTTTAGGAGATTATAGCAATCAGCCCCAGCATTTT
size: .; J: TRBJ2-3; V: TRBV5-6; D: .; CDR3: CASSLVSVSTDTQYF; DNA: TGTGCCAGCAGCTTGGTCTCGGTTAGCACAGATACGCAGTATTTT
size: .; J: TRBJ2-7; V: TRBV28; D: TRBD2; CDR3: CASSRLAGSSYEQYF; DNA: TGTGCCAGCAGCAGACTAGCGGGGAGCTCCTACGAGCAGTACTTC
size: few; J: TRBJ2-7; V: TRBV18; D: TRBD1; CDR3: CASSPGQEYEQYF; DNA: TGTGCCAGCTCACCGGGACAGGAGTACGAGCAGTACTTC
size: .; J: TRBJ2-7; V: TRBV12-3/TRBV12-4; D: .; CDR3: CASSLPSDEQYF; DNA: TGTGCCAGCAGTTTACCCTCGGACGAGCAGTACTTC
size: .; J: TRBJ2-1; V: TRBV5-1; D: .; CDR3: CASTRGAGSYNEQFF; DNA: TGCGCCAGCACCCGAGGAGCGGGCTCCTACAATGAGCAGTTCTTC
size: .; J: TRBJ2-3; V: TRBV7-3; D: TRBD2; CDR3: CASSLTSGISTDTQYF; DNA: TGTGCCAGCAGCTTAACTAGCGGGATCAGCACAGATACGCAGTATTTT
size: .; J: TRBJ2-7; V: TRBV2; D: TRBD2; CDR3: CASTERGGQYF; DNA: TGTGCCAGCACAGAGCGGGGCGGGCAGTACTTC
size: .; J: TRBJ2-1; V: TRBV4-1; D: .; CDR3: CASSQGFNSVNEQFF; DNA: TGCGCCAGCAGCCAAGGTTTTAATTCGGTCAATGAGCAGTTCTTC
size: .; J: TRBJ2-1; V: TRBV30; D: TRBD2; CDR3: CAWSPHRGGGNNEQFF; DNA: TGTGCCTGGAGTCCTCATCGAGGCGGGGGGAACAATGAGCAGTTCTTC
size: .; J: TRBJ2-7; V: TRBV4-2; D: .; CDR3: CASSQEPGGLSYEQYF; DNA: TGTGCCAGCAGCCAAGAGCCGGGGGGCCTATCCTACGAGCAGTACTTC
size: .; J: TRBJ2-1; V: TRBV30; D: .; CDR3: CAWSDSNLDNEQFF; DNA: TGTGCCTGGAGTGACAGTAACCTGGACAATGAGCAGTTCTTC
size: .; J: TRBJ2-3; V: TRBV14; D: .; CDR3: CASSHLLAGTDTQYF; DNA: TGTGCCAGCAGCCACCTCCTAGCTGGCACAGATACGCAGTATTTT
size: .; J: TRBJ2-1; V: TRBV28; D: .; CDR3: CASSPTGQPTYNEQFF; DNA: TGTGCCAGCAGTCCGACTGGACAGCCGACATACAATGAGCAGTTCTTC
size: .; J: TRBJ2-7; V: TRBV9; D: .; CDR3: CASSAPRSGSLSEQYF; DNA: TGTGCCAGCAGCGCCCCTCGTAGTGGGAGCCTTAGCGAGCAGTACTTC
size: few; J: TRBJ1-1; V: TRBV6-5; D: TRBD1; CDR3: CASSHDTGVLEAFF; DNA: TGTGCCAGCAGTCACGATACAGGGGTACTCGAAGCTTTCTTT
size: once; J: TRBJ2-5; V: TRBV2; D: .; CDR3: CATSYQETQYF; DNA: TGTGCCACCTCGTACCAAGAGACCCAGTACTTC
size: .; J: TRBJ2-1; V: TRBV6-5; D: TRBD1; CDR3: CASSRGQGTYNEQFF; DNA: TGTGCCAGCAGCCGAGGACAGGGGACCTACAATGAGCAGTTCTTC
size: few; J: TRBJ1-2; V: TRBV13; D: .; CDR3: CASSPYRDINYGYTF; DNA: TGTGCCAGCAGCCCTTACCGGGACATTAACTATGGCTACACCTTC
size: .; J: TRBJ1-2; V: TRBV28; D: .; CDR3: CASSTPRDYGYTF; DNA: TGTGCCAGCAGTACCCCCAGGGATTATGGCTACACCTTC
size: .; J: TRBJ1-3; V: TRBV11-2; D: .; CDR3: CASSLESGAGNTIYF; DNA: TGTGCCAGCAGCTTAGAGTCGGGAGCTGGAAACACCATATATTTT
size: .; J: TRBJ2-1; V: TRBV7-6; D: TRBD2; CDR3: CASSLDLGLAGVNEQFF; DNA: TGTGCCAGCAGCTTAGACTTAGGACTAGCGGGAGTTAATGAGCAGTTCTTC
size: .; J: TRBJ2-5; V: TRBV6-2/TRBV6-3; D: .; CDR3: CASSYASVRTQYF; DNA: TGTGCCAGCAGTTACGCTAGCGTAAGGACCCAGTACTTC
size: .; J: TRBJ1-5; V: TRBV19; D: .; CDR3: CASSTEFLNQPQHF; DNA: TGTGCCAGTAGCACAGAGTTTCTCAATCAGCCCCAGCATTTT
size: .; J: TRBJ2-3; V: TRBV14; D: TRBD2; CDR3: CASSQARGGLTDTQYF; DNA: TGTGCCAGCAGCCAAGCTCGCGGGGGACTCACAGATACGCAGTATTTT
size: .; J: TRBJ2-7; V: TRBV7-2; D: .; CDR3: CASSLSQRQAYEQYF; DNA: TGTGCCAGCAGCTTATCCCAGCGACAGGCTTACGAGCAGTACTTC
size: .; J: TRBJ2-7; V: TRBV5-1; D: TRBD1; CDR3: CASSFGNRGNYEQYF; DNA: TGCGCCAGCAGCTTTGGTAACAGGGGGAACTACGAGCAGTACTTC
size: .; J: TRBJ2-7; V: TRBV11-1; D: .; CDR3: CASSLSDHYEQYF; DNA: TGTGCCAGCAGCTTAAGCGACCACTACGAGCAGTACTTC
size: .; J: TRBJ1-4; V: TRBV20-1; D: .; CDR3: CSASEQGKLFF; DNA: TGCAGTGCTAGTGAACAGGGAAAGCTGTTTTTT
size: .; J: TRBJ1-2; V: TRBV5-1; D: TRBD1; CDR3: CASSRQGADGYTF; DNA: TGCGCCAGCAGCCGACAGGGGGCGGACGGCTACACCTTC
size: .; J: TRBJ1-5; V: TRBV23-1; D: .; CDR3: CASSQDTGISNQPQHF; DNA: TGCGCCAGCAGTCAAGACACAGGGATAAGCAATCAGCCCCAGCATTTT
size: once; J: TRBJ2-3; V: TRBV5-4; D: .; CDR3: CASSRGGRATRTDTQYF; DNA: TGTGCCAGCAGCCGGGGTGGACGGGCCACCCGCACAGATACGCAGTATTTT
size: .; J: TRBJ1-1; V: TRBV28; D: .; CDR3: CASSSSGSDLSKAFF; DNA: TGTGCCAGCAGTTCGTCCGGGTCCGATCTCTCTAAAGCTTTCTTT
size: .; J: TRBJ2-5; V: TRBV27; D: .; CDR3: CASSGSGFQETQYF; DNA: TGTGCCAGCAGCGGTAGCGGCTTCCAAGAGACCCAGTACTTC
size: .; J: TRBJ2-1; V: TRBV3-1/TRBV3-2; D: .; CDR3: CASSQRGTYNEQFF; DNA: TGTGCCAGCAGCCAAAGGGGGACCTACAATGAGCAGTTCTTC
size: .; J: TRBJ2-7; V: TRBV7-8; D: TRBD1; CDR3: CASRRDRGPSEQYF; DNA: TGTGCCAGCAGAAGGGACAGGGGGCCGAGCGAGCAGTACTTC
size: .; J: TRBJ2-7; V: TRBV12-3/TRBV12-4; D: .; CDR3: CASRPTGYYEQYF; DNA: TGTGCCAGCAGGCCAACAGGATACTACGAGCAGTACTTC
size: .; J: TRBJ1-2; V: TRBV5-6; D: .; CDR3: CASRLRNGYTF; DNA: TGTGCCAGCCGCCTCAGGAATGGCTACACCTTC
size: .; J: TRBJ2-1; V: TRBV7-9; D: TRBD2; CDR3: CASSFFSSGVSYEQFF; DNA: TGTGCCAGCAGCTTTTTTTCTAGCGGGGTTAGTTATGAGCAGTTCTTC
size: .; J: TRBJ2-7; V: TRBV2; D: TRBD2; CDR3: CASSERVSGKFSEQYF; DNA: TGTGCCAGCAGTGAACGGGTTAGCGGGAAGTTTTCCGAGCAGTACTTC
size: once; J: TRBJ2-2; V: TRBV27; D: TRBD2; CDR3: CASSLGLAGGELFF; DNA: TGTGCCAGCAGTCTGGGACTAGCGGGGGGGGAGCTGTTTTTT
size: few; J: TRBJ1-5; V: TRBV5-3; D: TRBD1; CDR3: CQIKKGATNQPQHF; DNA: TGCCAGATAAAGAAGGGGGCCACAAATCAGCCCCAGCATTTT
size: .; J: TRBJ1-1; V: TRBV11-2; D: .; CDR3: CASSPTQRNTEAFF; DNA: TGTGCCAGCAGCCCCACCCAGCGGAACACTGAAGCTTTCTTT
size: .; J: TRBJ2-2; V: TRBV5-1; D: TRBD2; CDR3: CASSAEGRAGELFF; DNA: TGCGCCAGCAGCGCCGAGGGGAGGGCCGGGGAGCTGTTTTTT
size: .; J: TRBJ2-3; V: TRBV7-2; D: .; CDR3: CASSLLSVAPDTQYF; DNA: TGTGCCAGCAGCTTATTAAGCGTAGCCCCAGATACGCAGTATTTT
size: .; J: TRBJ2-7; V: TRBV4-1; D: TRBD2; CDR3: CASSQGIGGGAGGSHYEQYF; DNA: TGCGCCAGCAGCCAAGGGATTGGCGGGGGGGCCGGGGGCTCACACTACGAGCAGTACTTC
size: .; J: TRBJ2-1; V: TRBV11-2; D: .; CDR3: CASSLVGGLGAYNEQFF; DNA: TGTGCCAGCAGCTTAGTTGGAGGGCTCGGGGCCTACAATGAGCAGTTCTTC
size: .; J: TRBJ2-3; V: TRBV5-5; D: .; CDR3: CASSFPRVEDTQYF; DNA: TGTGCCAGCAGCTTCCCCAGGGTTGAAGATACGCAGTATTTT
size: .; J: TRBJ2-7; V: TRBV20-1; D: TRBD2; CDR3: CSASSVGGVHEQYF; DNA: TGCAGTGCTAGTTCTGTGGGAGGGGTACACGAGCAGTACTTC
size: .; J: TRBJ2-2; V: TRBV28; D: .; CDR3: CASITRGTSGELFF; DNA: TGTGCCAGCATTACAAGGGGAACGAGCGGGGAGCTGTTTTTT
size: few; J: TRBJ2-5; V: TRBV5-5; D: .; CDR3: CASRYGVGETQYF; DNA: TGTGCCAGCAGATACGGGGTGGGAGAGACCCAGTACTTC
size: .; J: TRBJ1-1; V: TRBV27; D: TRBD1; CDR3: CASKRDREVTEAFF; DNA: TGTGCCAGTAAACGAGACAGGGAGGTGACTGAAGCTTTCTTT
size: once; J: TRBJ1-1; V: TRBV7-9; D: .; CDR3: CASSLALTDTEAFF; DNA: TGTGCCAGCAGCTTAGCTCTTACGGACACTGAAGCTTTCTTT
size: .; J: TRBJ2-2; V: TRBV6-6; D: TRBD2; CDR3: CASSRPKRLAGGTGELFF; DNA: TGTGCCAGCAGTCGGCCGAAGCGGCTAGCGGGAGGAACCGGGGAGCTGTTTTTT
size: .; J: TRBJ2-5; V: TRBV15; D: TRBD2; CDR3: CATSLRGTSGGLVETQYF; DNA: TGTGCCACCAGCCTGAGAGGGACTAGCGGGGGCCTGGTAGAGACCCAGTACTTC
size: .; J: TRBJ2-3; V: TRBV6-5; D: TRBD2; CDR3: CASSWTSGGGDTQYF; DNA: TGTGCCAGCAGTTGGACTAGCGGGGGGGGAGATACGCAGTATTTT